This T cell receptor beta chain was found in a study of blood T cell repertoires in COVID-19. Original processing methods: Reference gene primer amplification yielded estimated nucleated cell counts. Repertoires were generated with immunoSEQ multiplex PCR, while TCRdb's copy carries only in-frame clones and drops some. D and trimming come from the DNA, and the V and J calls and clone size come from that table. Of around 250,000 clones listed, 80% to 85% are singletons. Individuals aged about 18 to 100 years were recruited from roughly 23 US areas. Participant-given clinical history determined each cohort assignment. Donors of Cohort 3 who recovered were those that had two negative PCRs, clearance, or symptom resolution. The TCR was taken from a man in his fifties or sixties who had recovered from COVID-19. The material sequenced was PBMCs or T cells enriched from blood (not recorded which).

CDR3 residues: CASSLLANTGELFF. For the CDR3, the DNA is TGTGCCAGCAGCCTCCTCGCGAACACCGGGGAGCTGTTTTTT. This chain links TRBV3-1 (or the pseudogene TRBV3-2) with TRBJ2-2, with D uncertain. The germline V gene encodes CDR1 LGHDT and CDR2 YNNKEL (reference sequence). The CDR3 spans 14 residues. The germline V and J ends were trimmed by 4 bases and 0 bases, with 6 bases remaining between them.